These T cell receptor beta chains were read from a single sample in a study of cytomegalovirus exposure and HLA in healthy donors. Sequencing used immunoSEQ multiplex PCR; TCRdb keeps in-frame clones, though not all of them. The sample records 150,000 to 250,000 clones, about 79% being singletons. Sample: PBMCs. These receptor sequences come from a boy aged 2-15 years in good health and CMV-seronegative. CDR3s include the opening cysteine and the closing phenylalanine or tryptophan. The size field is filled for only some rows; it gives once, few, many or a size class.

V gene,clone size,J gene,CDR3 protein
TRBV27,NA,TRBJ2-4,CASSLSLAGLAKNSQYF
TRBV15,NA,TRBJ1-2,CATSKTTGVNYGYTF
TRBV7-9,NA,TRBJ1-2,CASSAGQGAFGYGYTF
TRBV7-2,once,TRBJ2-7,CASSLDWGREQYF
TRBV6-6,NA,TRBJ1-2,CASSYRDRPGYYGYTF
TRBV19,NA,TRBJ2-7,CASRDRESYEQYF
TRBV7-2,few,TRBJ2-7,CASSPSSVSSYEQYF
TRBV5-1,NA,TRBJ2-1,CASSSTVRNSYNEQFF
TRBV9,NA,TRBJ1-2,CASSGRQGDYGYTF
TRBV5-1,once,TRBJ2-5,CASSPWTVQETQYF